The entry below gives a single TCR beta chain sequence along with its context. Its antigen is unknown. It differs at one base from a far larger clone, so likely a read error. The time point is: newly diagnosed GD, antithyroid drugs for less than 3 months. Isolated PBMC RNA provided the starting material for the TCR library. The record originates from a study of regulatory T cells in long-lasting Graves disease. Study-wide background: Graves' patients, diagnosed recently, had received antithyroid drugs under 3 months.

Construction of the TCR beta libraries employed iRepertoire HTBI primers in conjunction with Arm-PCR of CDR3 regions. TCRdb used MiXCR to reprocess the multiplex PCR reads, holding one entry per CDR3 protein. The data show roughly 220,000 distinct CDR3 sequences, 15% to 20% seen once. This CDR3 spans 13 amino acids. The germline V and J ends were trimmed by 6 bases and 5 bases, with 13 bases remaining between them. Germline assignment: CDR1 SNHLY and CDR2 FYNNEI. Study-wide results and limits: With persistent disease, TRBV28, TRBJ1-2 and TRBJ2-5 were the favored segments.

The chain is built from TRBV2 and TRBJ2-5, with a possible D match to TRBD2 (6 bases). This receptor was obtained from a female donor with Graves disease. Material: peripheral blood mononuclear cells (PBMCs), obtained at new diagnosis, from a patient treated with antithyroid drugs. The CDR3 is CASSRERRETQYF. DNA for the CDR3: TGTGCCAGCAGCCGGGAGAGGCGGGAGACCCAGTACTTC.